Presented here are 7 T cell receptor beta chains from one specimen sequenced in a study of blood T cell repertoires in COVID-19. Sequenced by immunoSEQ multiplex PCR; TCRdb stores in-frame clones only, minus some. The table has over 200,000 clones, over 80% seen once; the top ten hold around 25%. The sample was peripheral blood. The receptors shown here come from a man between 35 and 55 years old with acute or convalescent COVID-19.

The rearrangement joins TRBV19 to TRBJ1-1; no clear D. The V end lost 6 bases, the J end lost 6 bases, and 11 bases lay between the germline ends. Germline assignment: CDR1 LNHDA and CDR2 SQIVND (reference sequence). The CDR3 totals 12 residues. The CDR3 coding sequence is TGTGCCAGTAGAAACTCCGGGGCTGAAGCTTTCTTT. Its protein product is CASRNSGAEAFF.

This chain links TRBV6-5 with TRBJ2-3, with a tentative D call TRBD2 (6 bases). The CDR3 extends over 14 amino acids. V dropped 9 bases and J dropped 1 base, with 14 bases sitting between them. CDR1 and CDR2 from the germline V gene are MNHEY and SVGAGI. The CDR3 reads CASFLPSGTDTQYF. In DNA form, the CDR3 reads TGTGCCAGTTTCCTTCCTAGCGGCACAGATACGCAGTATTTT.

The rearrangement links TRBV9 to TRBJ2-1; D may be TRBD2 (6 bases). CDR1 and CDR2 from the germline V gene are SGDLS and YYNGEE. V was cut by 0 bases and J by 0 bases, with 10 bases left in between. This CDR3 region has 16 residues. The CDR3 coding sequence is TGTGCCAGCAGCGTAGGTTGGCGGGACTCCTACAATGAGCAGTTCTTC. Amino acids: CASSVGWRDSYNEQFF.

The chain carries TRBV24-1 and TRBJ2-5; D is perhaps TRBD1 (6 bases). V gave up 4 bases and J gave up 3 bases, with 14 bases separating them. Germline CDR1 KGHDR, CDR2 SFDVKD. The CDR3 loop spans 15 amino acids. CDR3 nucleotides: TGTGCCACCAGTGAGACCGGGACAAAAAAAGAGACCCAGTACTTC. As protein: CATSETGTKKETQYF.

This chain joins TRBV2 and TRBJ1-2, with TRBD1 matching 8 bases. CDR1 is SNHLY, CDR2 FYNNEI, per germline. The CDR3 is made up of 14 amino acids. J lost 3 bases, V lost 4 bases, and 4 bases had no gene match. The CDR3 here is CASSGQGKHYGYTF. The CDR3 DNA reads as TGTGCCAGCAGTGGACAGGGGAAGCACTATGGCTACACCTTC.

The V and J genes are TRBV5-1 and TRBJ2-2; TRBD2 agrees at 11 bases. The CDR3 covers 16 residues. Trimming at V came to 4 bases and at J to 4 bases, leaving 6 bases not matched to a gene. Germline V gene data show CDR1 as SGHRS and CDR2 as YFSETQ. The CDR3, as DNA: TGCGCCAGCAGCCTACAACTAGCGGGAGTCACCGGGGAGCTGTTTTTT. Protein product: CASSLQLAGVTGELFF.

This chain connects TRBV27 to TRBJ2-1, with TRBD2 matching over 7 bases. The CDR3 length is 16 residues. CDR1 is MNHEY, CDR2 SMNVEV, per germline (reference sequence). J was trimmed by 6 bases and V by 8 bases; bases with no gene match: 16. The chain's CDR3 is CASSKGAGSLRNEQFF. CDR3 DNA: TGTGCCAGCTCCAAAGGAGCGGGAAGCCTGCGCAATGAGCAGTTCTTC.